This TCR beta chain was profiled in a study of cytomegalovirus exposure and HLA in healthy donors. In the study overall: Earlier work reported about 110 million unique TCR beta sequences from 150 million to 200 million T cells.

With 60 Vbeta and 13 Jbeta primers, the PCR was carried out. Assay used: immunoSEQ multiplex PCR; TCRdb lists only in-frame clones, some missing. The profile shows some 120,000 clones, 65% to 90% of them singletons. General study results and limits: Cytomegalovirus-associated status was assigned to 164 TCR beta chains.

The CDR3 extends over 14 amino acids. CDR1 is MNHEY, CDR2 SVGAGI, per germline. Germline trimming cut 6 bases from V and 5 bases from J; bases unmatched to any gene: 9. Remarks on this clone: What it binds is unknown.

The receptor's source is a woman aged 25 to 39 in good health and CMV-seronegative. The sample comprised PBMCs. This sequence joins TRBV6-5 and TRBJ1-2; TRBD1 matches at 7 bases. For the CDR3, the DNA is TGTGCCAGCAGACGAGGACAGGCTCTATATGGCTACACCTTC. This translates into CASRRGQALYGYTF.